This T cell receptor (beta chain) is from a study of CD8 T cells in seronegative destructive rheumatoid arthritis (TCRdb year 2020). For the study in its entirety: At the time of sampling, biological drugs were being given to seven out of the eight CND-RA patients. Researchers compared peripheral CD8+ TCRbeta repertoires from patients with CCP-negative destructive rheumatoid arthritis (CND-RA) against repertoires from newly diagnosed seropositive RA, seronegative RA and healthy controls. Rather than undergoing new sequencing, the seropositive RA, seronegative RA and healthy control comparison cohorts were drawn from an earlier published TCRbeta dataset.

CND-RA patients tested negative on the clinical CCP2 antibody test, and even with active therapy their joint destruction kept progressing. Every CND-RA patient showed typical joint destruction in the wrists and ankles and had failed conventional anti-rheumatic therapy. CND-RA patients were sampled after long disease histories, spanning decades in several cases, rather than at diagnosis. Each patient provided about 45 millilitres of EDTA-anticoagulated peripheral blood. Ficoll-Paque PLUS density gradient separation was used to isolate peripheral blood mononuclear cells. Using AutoMACS magnetic bead positive selection, CD8+ cells were isolated from either fresh or cryopreserved PBMCs, and flow cytometry was used to check purity. Nucleospin Tissue or Tissue XS kits were used for genomic DNA extraction, and quantification was performed on a Qubit 2.0 fluorometer. For this clone: Its antigen is currently not known. Per-nucleotide qualities are absent, and no much larger clonotype sits a single base away. Other DNA sequences from this sample encode an identical CDR3 as well.

Results the study describes overall, beyond this receptor: CND-RA repertoires showed more CMV-reactive and fewer influenza A-reactive CD8+ TCRbeta sequences than controls and other RA subtypes. In the absence of diagnostic samples, TCR repertoire differences may be partly attributable to poor disease control over the years rather than being present at onset. The study acknowledged the small size of the CND-RA cohort as a limitation. CND-RA patients appeared to carry a distinct set of enriched public clonotypes, which the authors read as support for a separate disease subset. After adjustment for age, less diverse and more clonal CD8+ TCRbeta repertoires appeared to be present in CND-RA patients than in other RA subtypes. Across the 90,000 to 150,000 clonotypes tested, no public clonotype enrichment remained significant after Benjamini-Hochberg correction.

TCRbeta sequencing used genomic DNA from CD8+ cells, following the manufacturer's instructions. TCRbeta sequencing used the immunoSEQ assay and was run at a genomics technology centre in Finland. As for the original processing: Clonotype tables produced by the immunoSEQ preprocessing pipeline were converted into VDJtools format, and non-productive clonotypes were filtered out. Samples with fewer than 10,000 reads were excluded, the remaining samples were subsampled to 10,000 reads, and most of the eight CND-RA samples met this threshold. Shannon-Wiener, Simpson and clonality indices were calculated with the VDJtools CalcDiversityStats function on data subsampled to 10,000 reads. To infer antigen specificity, non-singleton TCRbeta clonotypes were hard-matched against VDJdb, with no mismatches permitted. CDR3 sequences that differed by a single amino acid (Hamming distance 1) were grouped into clusters that potentially share antigen targets. Group enrichment of public clonotypes was tested with one-sided Fisher's exact tests after groups were resampled to six samples, with the procedure repeated ten times. Held by TCRdb, this immuneACCESS table contains in-frame sequences only and omits some clones. Under half of the omission traces to an unresolved V gene where checked; the cause of the rest is unknown. V and J calls and clone size are as listed in that table; D and trimming were resolved from the DNA. Present in this sample are 13,000 or so clones, around 86% of which were seen just once. Of the sample, about 30% falls within the top ten clones.

Trimming takes 6 bases off V and 4 bases off J; junction bases not matched to a gene: 9. Per the germline V gene (reference sequence), MNHEY is the CDR1 and SMNVEV is the CDR2. The CDR3, cysteine through phenylalanine, is 14 amino acids long. Only CDR3 DNA remains: 42 bases, in frame from the first base. The rearrangement joined TRBV27 to TRBJ2-7; TRBD1 lines up with 7 middle nucleotides. This clonotype was obtained from a woman aged 30 to 49 with seronegative destructive rheumatoid arthritis. The sample taken for sequencing was CD8+ T cells from blood. The CDR3 protein sequence reads: CASSPGTTGYEQYF. The nucleotides are TGTGCCAGCAGCCCCGGGACGACAGGGTACGAGCAGTACTTC.